Listed below are T cell receptor beta chains from one sample, sequenced in a study of blood T cell repertoires in COVID-19. Repertoires were generated with immunoSEQ multiplex PCR, while TCRdb's copy carries only in-frame clones and drops some. This table holds 380,000 or so clones, approximately 88% found once. Sequencing used PBMCs or T cells enriched from blood (not recorded which). All receptors derive from a woman in her forties with acute COVID-19. CDR3s include the opening cysteine and the closing phenylalanine or tryptophan. Fields, in order: clone size, V gene, J gene, D gene, CDR3 protein, CDR3 DNA. The D gene is left open where the match is weak. The size of a clone is reported for some rows only, either as once, few or many, or as a class for expanded clones.

-	TRBV10-3	TRBJ2-7	-	CAIYSGQGYEQYF	TGTGCCATCTATTCAGGGCAGGGCTACGAGCAGTACTTC
-	TRBV2	TRBJ2-7	-	CASSDREVIYEQYF	TGTGCCAGCAGTGATAGGGAGGTAATCTACGAGCAGTACTTC
-	TRBV7-8	TRBJ2-3	-	CASTRAGADTQYF	TGTGCCAGCACCCGCGCCGGGGCAGATACGCAGTATTTT
-	TRBV5-1	TRBJ2-2	TRBD1	CASSPRQGNTGELFF	TGCGCCAGCAGCCCGCGACAGGGGAACACCGGGGAGCTGTTTTTT
-	TRBV6-5	TRBJ1-2	-	CASSSRDGGKGYGYTF	TGTGCCAGCAGTTCCCGGGACGGGGGAAAGGGCTATGGCTACACCTTC
-	TRBV7-2	TRBJ2-7	-	CASSPSPQGSEQYF	TGTGCCAGCAGCCCAAGCCCCCAGGGCAGCGAGCAGTACTTC
-	TRBV6-5	TRBJ2-1	TRBD1	CASTPDRVNNEQFF	TGTGCCAGCACCCCCGACAGGGTCAACAATGAGCAGTTCTTC
-	TRBV7-9	TRBJ1-2	-	CASSPNGGYGYTF	TGTGCCAGCAGCCCAAACGGGGGCTATGGCTACACCTTC
-	TRBV9	TRBJ2-5	TRBD2	CASSVASGALQEETQYF	TGTGCCAGCAGCGTAGCAAGCGGGGCCCTACAAGAAGAGACCCAGTACTTC
-	TRBV18	TRBJ1-5	-	CASSRTVNQPQHF	TGTGCCAGCTCAAGGACAGTCAATCAGCCCCAGCATTTT
-	TRBV3-1/TRBV3-2	TRBJ1-1	-	CASAVAETAFF	TGTGCCAGCGCTGTCGCGGAAACGGCTTTCTTT
-	TRBV3-1/TRBV3-2	TRBJ2-2	-	CASRVSGGTGELFF	TGTGCCAGCCGGGTTTCGGGTGGCACCGGGGAGCTGTTTTTT
-	TRBV3-1/TRBV3-2	TRBJ2-5	TRBD2	CASSQVRGGRETQYF	TGTGCCAGCAGCCAAGTGCGGGGGGGGCGAGAGACCCAGTACTTC
-	TRBV7-2	TRBJ2-1	-	CATSASASHEQFF	TGTGCCACGTCGGCTAGCGCTTCGCATGAGCAGTTCTTC
-	TRBV29-1	TRBJ2-7	-	CSVWAASYEQYF	TGCAGCGTCTGGGCAGCCTCCTACGAGCAGTACTTC
-	TRBV5-4	TRBJ2-1	TRBD1	CASSLDRGPYNEQFF	TGTGCCAGCAGCTTGGACAGGGGGCCATACAATGAGCAGTTCTTC
-	TRBV11-3	TRBJ1-1	-	CASSLGAMNTEAFF	TGTGCCAGCAGCTTGGGGGCAATGAACACTGAAGCTTTCTTT
few	TRBV24-1	TRBJ1-1	TRBD1	CATPYLKRDRGQVGAFF	TGTGCCACCCCCTACCTAAAACGGGACAGGGGGCAAGTCGGAGCTTTCTTT
-	TRBV13	TRBJ2-3	-	CASSLRGQDTQYF	TGTGCCAGCAGCTTGCGGGGGCAAGATACGCAGTATTTT
-	TRBV15	TRBJ1-4	-	CATSRDRDEKLFF	TGTGCCACCAGCAGAGACAGGGATGAAAAACTGTTTTTT
-	TRBV7-2	TRBJ1-6	-	CASSLNGARNSPLHF	TGTGCCAGCAGCTTAAACGGAGCAAGAAATTCACCCCTCCACTTT
-	TRBV18	TRBJ1-4	-	CASSPTGGGTREKLFF	TGTGCCAGCTCACCCACCGGAGGAGGGACGCGTGAAAAACTGTTTTTT
-	TRBV2	TRBJ2-5	TRBD2	CASSGAVGGAGETQYF	TGTGCCAGCAGTGGTGCAGTCGGGGGGGCTGGGGAGACCCAGTACTTC
-	TRBV18	TRBJ2-2	TRBD1	CASSLDRGTGELFF	TGTGCCAGCTCCCTCGACAGGGGCACCGGGGAGCTGTTTTTT
-	TRBV19	TRBJ1-2	-	CASSMMGQGGYTF	TGTGCCAGTAGTATGATGGGGCAGGGTGGCTACACCTTC
-	TRBV5-1	TRBJ2-3	-	CASSLRTSTDTQYF	TGCGCCAGCAGCTTGAGGACTAGCACAGATACGCAGTATTTT
-	TRBV15	TRBJ2-3	TRBD1	CATSRNTGGIGDTQYF	TGTGCCACCAGCAGAAATACAGGGGGTATCGGGGATACGCAGTATTTT
-	TRBV24-1	TRBJ2-2	TRBD1	CATRQGAYGELFF	TGTGCCACCAGGCAGGGGGCGTACGGGGAGCTGTTTTTT
-	TRBV11-2	TRBJ2-7	-	CASSLESRVGGEQYF	TGTGCCAGCAGCTTAGAGAGCCGGGTCGGTGGCGAGCAGTACTTC
-	TRBV6-5	TRBJ1-5	TRBD1	CASAGTGHSNQPQHF	TGTGCCAGCGCCGGGACAGGACATAGCAATCAGCCCCAGCATTTT
-	TRBV6-6	TRBJ1-3	-	CASTDNSGNTIYF	TGTGCCAGCACTGACAACTCTGGAAACACCATATATTTT
many	TRBV30	TRBJ2-7	-	CAWSADRDSPYEQYF	TGTGCCTGGAGTGCCGACCGGGACTCCCCCTACGAGCAGTACTTC
few	TRBV7-9	TRBJ1-5	-	CASSLAEGGNQPQHF	TGTGCCAGCAGCTTAGCAGAAGGAGGCAATCAGCCCCAGCATTTT
-	TRBV5-1	TRBJ2-7	-	CASSTGLEQYF	TGCGCCAGCAGCACAGGGCTCGAGCAGTACTTC
-	TRBV30	TRBJ2-1	-	CAWSVVGGGEQFF	TGTGCCTGGAGTGTAGTAGGGGGTGGTGAGCAGTTCTTC
-	TRBV4-2	TRBJ1-2	-	CASSQERGGYTF	TGTGCCAGCAGCCAAGAAAGGGGGGGCTACACCTTC
-	TRBV29-1	TRBJ2-6	-	CSVDLRGPNSGANVLTF	TGCAGCGTTGATCTCAGGGGCCCCAACTCTGGGGCCAACGTCCTGACTTTC
-	TRBV3-1/TRBV3-2	TRBJ2-1	TRBD2	CASSQGGGIYNEQFF	TGTGCCAGCAGCCAAGGGGGGGGGATTTACAATGAGCAGTTCTTC
-	TRBV18	TRBJ1-1	-	CASSPAIDGRGTEAFF	TGTGCCAGCTCACCAGCGATTGACGGAAGGGGCACTGAAGCTTTCTTT
-	TRBV19	TRBJ1-2	-	CASKGTLGSFNYGYTF	TGTGCCAGTAAGGGGACTCTGGGAAGCTTCAACTATGGCTACACCTTC